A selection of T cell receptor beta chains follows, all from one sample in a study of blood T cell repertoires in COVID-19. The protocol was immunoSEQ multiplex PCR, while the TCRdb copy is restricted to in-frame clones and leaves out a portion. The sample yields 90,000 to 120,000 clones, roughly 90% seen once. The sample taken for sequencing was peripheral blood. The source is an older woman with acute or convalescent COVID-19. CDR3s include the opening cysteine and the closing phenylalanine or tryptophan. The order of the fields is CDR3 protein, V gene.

CATSGVVTDTQYF	TRBV24-1
CASKPGLAVYNEQFF	TRBV6-5
CATNREGDTEAFF	TRBV6-5
CASHASVKYEQYF	TRBV28
CASSFGLAGVSSHEQYF	TRBV5-1
CASSSSLIQPGTVNYGYTF	TRBV28
CASSLLSEAFF	TRBV28
CASSSWTGGGINEKLFF	TRBV5-1
CSVEGQGKSGYTF	TRBV29-1
CASSNKKGTGDKAFF	TRBV21-1
CASSLYSGTSTDTQYF	TRBV7-9
CASSFLNEKLFF	TRBV27
CASISDRAQGSTEAFF	TRBV19
CASSSRGTGELFF	TRBV28
CASSLDGIPTDTQYF	TRBV7-9
CASSLSPNEQYF	TRBV28
CASSLRTGATYEQYF	TRBV5-4
CASSGGTGRETQYF	TRBV2
CASSTSGGMNQPQHF	TRBV19
CASSLSGASEAFF	TRBV12-3/TRBV12-4
CASRAGTSGNNEQFF	TRBV6-5
CASSTGTSARLSTDTQYF	TRBV28
CASGSWTGGDGTQYF	TRBV12-5
CASSRERAYYEQYF	TRBV5-5
CASSPGTRLATEQYF	TRBV28
CASSVDQGRSTGELFF	TRBV9
CASSEAVRGDEQFF	TRBV6-1
CASSRTGLNTGELFF	TRBV19
CASSERGLYNSPLHF	TRBV19
CASSIGTGGGYTF	TRBV5-1
CASSLERGGVRETQYF	TRBV11-2
CATARGPTEAFF	TRBV2
CASSFGTGLISSTDTQYF	TRBV5-1
CASSFSWDYGYTF	TRBV2
CASSYSSGDFNQPQHF	TRBV6-2/TRBV6-3
CASSEQGNTEAFF	TRBV10-1
CASSLGEGAAEEQFF	TRBV5-1
CASSQDRGTRWNEQFF	TRBV4-2
CASSRTSGGYNEQFF	TRBV5-1
CASGSRTGEETQYF	TRBV12-5
CASSVEETQYF	TRBV28
CASSPASGGVGEQYF	TRBV18
CASSGGGVSKNIQYF	TRBV19
CASRRDRGRTGELFF	TRBV28
CASSYRGRDTQYF	TRBV5-4
CASSLGQGPNQPQHF	TRBV11-2
CASSLAALNTEAFF	TRBV7-9
CASSPGRGTYNEQFF	TRBV18
CASSPEGTAGGYGYTF	TRBV7-9
CASSRDRSSGNTIYF	TRBV18
CASSPLRTPQETQYF	TRBV18
CASSHGGNSPLHF	TRBV4-1
CSASQWGLAGSFPNEQFF	TRBV20-1